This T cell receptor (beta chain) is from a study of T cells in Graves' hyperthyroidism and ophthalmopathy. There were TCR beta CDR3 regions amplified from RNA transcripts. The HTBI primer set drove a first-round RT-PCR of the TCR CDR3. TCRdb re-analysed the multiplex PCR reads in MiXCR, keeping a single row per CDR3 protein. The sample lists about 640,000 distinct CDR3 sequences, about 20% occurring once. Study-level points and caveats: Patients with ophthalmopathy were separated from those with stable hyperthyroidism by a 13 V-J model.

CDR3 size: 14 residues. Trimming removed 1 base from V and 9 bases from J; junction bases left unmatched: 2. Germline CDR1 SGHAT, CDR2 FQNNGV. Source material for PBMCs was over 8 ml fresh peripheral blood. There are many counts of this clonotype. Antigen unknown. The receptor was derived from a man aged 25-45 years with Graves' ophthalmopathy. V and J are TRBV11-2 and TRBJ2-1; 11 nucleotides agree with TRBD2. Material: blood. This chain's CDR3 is CASSLVLAGVEQFF. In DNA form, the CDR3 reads TGTGCCAGCAGCTTAGTACTAGCGGGAGTTGAGCAGTTCTTC.